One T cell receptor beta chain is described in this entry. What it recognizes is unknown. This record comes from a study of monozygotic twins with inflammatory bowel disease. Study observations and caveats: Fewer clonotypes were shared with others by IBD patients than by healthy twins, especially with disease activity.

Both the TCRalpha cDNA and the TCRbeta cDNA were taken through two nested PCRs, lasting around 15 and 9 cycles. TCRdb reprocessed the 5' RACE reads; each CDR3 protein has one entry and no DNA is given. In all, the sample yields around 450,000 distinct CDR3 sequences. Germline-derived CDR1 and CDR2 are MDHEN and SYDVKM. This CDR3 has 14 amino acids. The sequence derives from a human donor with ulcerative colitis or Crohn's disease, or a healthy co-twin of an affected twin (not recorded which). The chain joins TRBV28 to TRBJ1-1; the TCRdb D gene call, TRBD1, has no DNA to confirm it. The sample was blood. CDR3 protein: CASSLRTGGTEAFF.